The next 8 T cell receptor beta chains were all read from a single sample in a study of CD8+ T cells in alopecia areata. TCR sequencing used cDNA made by reverse transcription of extracted RNA. Profiling relied on immunoSEQ multiplex PCR, and the TCRdb table lists in-frame clones only, not all of them. Counted here are some 190,000 clones, about three fifths occurring once; the ten biggest clones make up just over 1%. As for treatment: oral pan-JAK inhibitor, 5-10 mg twice daily. The starting material was CD4+ T cells sorted from blood, obtained at week 24, from a patient treated with tofacitinib. All receptors derive from a human donor with alopecia areata.

The gene calls are TRBV29-1 and TRBJ1-2, with no clear D. The germline V and J ends were trimmed by 3 bases and 8 bases, with 10 bases remaining between them. The CDR3 runs 11 residues. CDR1 is SQVTM and CDR2 is ANQGSEA in the germline V gene. In DNA, the CDR3 is TGCAGCGTTGATCTCGTCGGCGGCTACACCTTC. This codes for CSVDLVGGYTF.

V usage is TRBV4-3 and J usage is TRBJ1-2; D not certain. Per germline, CDR1 LGHNA and CDR2 YSLEER. CDR3 length: 13 residues. Trimming cost V 4 bases and J 8 bases, with 14 bases left between them. The CDR3 nucleotides are TGCGCCAGCAGCCTTCTGGGTTCTGGAGGCTACACCTTC. The encoded protein is CASSLLGSGGYTF.

This clone was counted a single time. J is TRBJ2-4 and V is TRBV30; D might be TRBD1 (6 bases). This CDR3 spans 17 amino acids. Germline V gene data show CDR1 as GTSNPN and CDR2 as SVGIG (reference sequence). The ends were cut back, 0 bases at V and 3 bases at J, with 18 bases in the middle. CDR3 bases: TGTGCCTGGAGTGTATATCCCCACCGGACAGACAAAAACATTCAGTACTTC. Translated, it gives CAWSVYPHRTDKNIQYF.

The rearrangement uses TRBV27 and TRBJ1-5, with D uncertain. Trimming removed 6 bases at V and 2 bases at J, with 5 bases between. This CDR3 contains 12 residues. CDR1 is MNHEY, CDR2 SMNVEV, per germline (reference sequence). CDR3 amino acids: CASRMGNQPQHF. The CDR3 DNA sequence: TGTGCCAGCAGAATGGGCAATCAGCCCCAGCATTTT.

The chain joins TRBV6-5 to TRBJ1-5, with 7 bases lining up with TRBD1. CDR3 length: 16 residues. Per the germline V gene, CDR1 is MNHEY and CDR2 is SVGAGI. J was trimmed by 3 bases and V by 2 bases; bases with no gene match: 7. Written as DNA, the CDR3 is TGTGCCAGCAGTTACACCCTGGGACAGTCCAATCAGCCCCAGCATTTT. As protein: CASSYTLGQSNQPQHF.

This clone turned up a few times. The CDR3 region is CASSEGRTVDYGYTF. The CDR3 nucleotides are TGTGCCAGCAGCGAGGGGAGGACAGTAGACTATGGCTACACCTTC. The chain has TRBV2 and TRBJ1-2, with a possible D match to TRBD1 (6 bases). CDR1 is SNHLY and CDR2 is FYNNEI in the germline V gene. The length of the CDR3 is 15 residues. The germline V and J ends were trimmed by 6 bases and 3 bases, with 17 bases remaining between them.

The chain joins TRBV30 to TRBJ2-1; no clear D gene. The germline CDR1 and CDR2 sequences are GTSNPN and SVGIG (reference sequence). Trimming left V 2 bases short and J 7 bases short, with 15 bases between. CDR3 length: 14 residues. CDR3: CAWSPLSEMNEQFF. DNA for the CDR3: TGTGCCTGGAGTCCTTTAAGTGAGATGAATGAGCAGTTCTTC.

J is TRBJ1-1 and V is TRBV25-1; no definite D call. V lost 8 bases, J lost 0 bases, and 13 bases lay in between. Germline V gives CDR1 MGHDK, CDR2 SYGVNS. There are 14 residues in the CDR3. CDR3: CASGPALMNTEAFF. As DNA, the CDR3 is TGTGCCAGCGGGCCCGCCCTAATGAACACTGAAGCTTTCTTT.